These T cell receptor beta chains were read from a single sample in a study of blood T cell repertoires in COVID-19. The data were produced by immunoSEQ multiplex PCR, yet TCRdb's version contains in-frame clones alone and is incomplete. The sample carries 100,000 to 150,000 clones, 80% to 90% recorded once. Source material: peripheral blood. The receptors derive from a woman between 50 and 59 years old with acute or convalescent COVID-19. CDR3s include the opening cysteine and the closing phenylalanine or tryptophan. Each record gives: D gene, clone size, V gene, J gene, CDR3 DNA, CDR3 protein. A D gene is named only where the DNA matches it firmly. Only some rows state a clone size, as once, few, many or a class for expanded clones.

d_gene: TRBD2; abundance: -; v_gene: TRBV11-2; j_gene: TRBJ2-7; CDR3nt: TGTGCCAGCAGCCCCACTAGCGGGGGGGCATACTACGAGCAGTACTTC; CDR3aa: CASSPTSGGAYYEQYF
d_gene: TRBD2; abundance: -; v_gene: TRBV7-3; j_gene: TRBJ2-7; CDR3nt: TGTGCCAGCAGCTTAACTAGCGGGATCTACGAGCAGTACTTC; CDR3aa: CASSLTSGIYEQYF
d_gene: -; abundance: once; v_gene: TRBV10-3; j_gene: TRBJ2-7; CDR3nt: TGTGCCATCAGTGTGACAGGCTTTAACTACGAGCAGTACTTC; CDR3aa: CAISVTGFNYEQYF
d_gene: -; abundance: -; v_gene: TRBV7-9; j_gene: TRBJ1-1; CDR3nt: TGTGCCAGCAGCTTAGGAACTAACACTGAAGCTTTCTTT; CDR3aa: CASSLGTNTEAFF
d_gene: -; abundance: -; v_gene: TRBV11-2; j_gene: TRBJ2-7; CDR3nt: TGTGCCAGCAGCTTTTCCCATAACGAGGACTACGAGCAGTACTTC; CDR3aa: CASSFSHNEDYEQYF
d_gene: -; abundance: -; v_gene: TRBV25-1; j_gene: TRBJ1-2; CDR3nt: TGTGCCACCGACTGCCCGTATGGCTACACCTTC; CDR3aa: CATDCPYGYTF
d_gene: -; abundance: -; v_gene: TRBV19; j_gene: TRBJ1-6; CDR3nt: TGTGCCAGTAGGCCGACAGTATTTTATTCACCCCTCCACTTT; CDR3aa: CASRPTVFYSPLHF
d_gene: TRBD1; abundance: -; v_gene: TRBV4-3; j_gene: TRBJ1-4; CDR3nt: TGCGCCAGCAGCCAAACCGAGGACAGGGTGGGGGAAAAACTGTTTTTT; CDR3aa: CASSQTEDRVGEKLFF
d_gene: -; abundance: -; v_gene: TRBV19; j_gene: TRBJ1-4; CDR3nt: TGTGCCAGTGGGGGGGGACTAACTGGCGAAAAACTGTTTTTT; CDR3aa: CASGGGLTGEKLFF
d_gene: -; abundance: -; v_gene: TRBV6-1; j_gene: TRBJ2-5; CDR3nt: TGTGCCAGCAGTGAAGGAATGGTGGGTCGGGGAGGAGACTTC; CDR3aa: CASSEGMVGRGGDF
d_gene: TRBD1; abundance: once; v_gene: TRBV6-5; j_gene: TRBJ1-4; CDR3nt: TGTGCCAGCAGTAACAATCAGGGGGAGAAACTGTTTTTT; CDR3aa: CASSNNQGEKLFF
d_gene: TRBD1; abundance: -; v_gene: TRBV6-6; j_gene: TRBJ1-1; CDR3nt: TGTGCCAGCAGCAGGGACAGTGTGAAAGCTTTCTTT; CDR3aa: CASSRDSVKAFF
d_gene: TRBD1; abundance: -; v_gene: TRBV7-2; j_gene: TRBJ2-7; CDR3nt: TGTGCCAGCAGCCGGGGGACAGGGATTTACGAGCAGTACTTC; CDR3aa: CASSRGTGIYEQYF
d_gene: TRBD1; abundance: -; v_gene: TRBV27; j_gene: TRBJ1-1; CDR3nt: TGTGCCAGCAGCCGCGGGACAGGGAAAATGAACACTGAAGCTTTCTTT; CDR3aa: CASSRGTGKMNTEAFF
d_gene: TRBD1; abundance: -; v_gene: TRBV28; j_gene: TRBJ2-7; CDR3nt: TGTGCCAGCAGTGCCGGGACAGTATTCTACGAGCAGTACTTC; CDR3aa: CASSAGTVFYEQYF
d_gene: -; abundance: -; v_gene: TRBV29-1; j_gene: TRBJ1-1; CDR3nt: TGCAGCGTTGGTCTGGGGGGAGGAGAAGCTTTCTTT; CDR3aa: CSVGLGGGEAFF
d_gene: TRBD1; abundance: -; v_gene: TRBV7-9; j_gene: TRBJ1-1; CDR3nt: TGTGCCAGCAGCATGGGACAGGGGGGCACTGAAGCTTTCTTT; CDR3aa: CASSMGQGGTEAFF
d_gene: -; abundance: once; v_gene: TRBV7-8; j_gene: TRBJ2-7; CDR3nt: TGTGCCAGCAGCCTTACCTCGGGACACCTAACGGAGCAGTACTTC; CDR3aa: CASSLTSGHLTEQYF
d_gene: -; abundance: -; v_gene: TRBV6-2/TRBV6-3; j_gene: TRBJ2-7; CDR3nt: TGTGCCAGCAGTTACTCGAGGGTAAGGTTCGTCTACGAGCAGTACTTC; CDR3aa: CASSYSRVRFVYEQYF
d_gene: TRBD2; abundance: few; v_gene: TRBV29-1; j_gene: TRBJ2-4; CDR3nt: TGCAGCGCCGCGGGGGGGTGGAACATTCAGTACTTC; CDR3aa: CSAAGGWNIQYF
d_gene: -; abundance: -; v_gene: TRBV14; j_gene: TRBJ1-1; CDR3nt: TGTGCCAGCAGCCTTCAGACAGCGAGGCTCCTCTTT; CDR3aa: CASSLQTARLLF
d_gene: TRBD2; abundance: -; v_gene: TRBV10-3; j_gene: TRBJ2-7; CDR3nt: TGTGCCATCAGTGGTATAGCGGGGGCCGGGGCCTACGAGCAGTACTTC; CDR3aa: CAISGIAGAGAYEQYF
d_gene: TRBD1; abundance: -; v_gene: TRBV24-1; j_gene: TRBJ1-2; CDR3nt: TGTGCCACCAGTGACGGACAGGGGGCGGGCTATGGCTACACCTTC; CDR3aa: CATSDGQGAGYGYTF
d_gene: TRBD1; abundance: -; v_gene: TRBV6-5; j_gene: TRBJ2-2; CDR3nt: TGTGCCAGCAGACACCGGGACAGAAACACCGGGGAGCTGTTTTTT; CDR3aa: CASRHRDRNTGELFF
d_gene: -; abundance: few; v_gene: TRBV7-6; j_gene: TRBJ2-7; CDR3nt: TGTGCCAGCAGCCATACAGAGTATTCCTACGAGCAGTACTTC; CDR3aa: CASSHTEYSYEQYF
d_gene: TRBD1; abundance: -; v_gene: TRBV7-9; j_gene: TRBJ1-6; CDR3nt: TGTGCCAGCAGCTTAAATACTGGGACAGGGGCTAATTCACCCCTCCACTTT; CDR3aa: CASSLNTGTGANSPLHF
d_gene: -; abundance: -; v_gene: TRBV18; j_gene: TRBJ1-1; CDR3nt: TGTGCCAGCTCACCGAACCAGGGGATGAACACTGAAGCTTTCTTT; CDR3aa: CASSPNQGMNTEAFF
d_gene: TRBD1; abundance: -; v_gene: TRBV11-2; j_gene: TRBJ1-6; CDR3nt: TGTGCCAGCAGCGGGAGCCGGACAGGGGATTCACCCCTCCACTTT; CDR3aa: CASSGSRTGDSPLHF
d_gene: TRBD1; abundance: once; v_gene: TRBV3-1/TRBV3-2; j_gene: TRBJ2-1; CDR3nt: TGTGCCAGCAGCCAAGTTGGGACAGGGCGATACAATGAGCAGTTCTTC; CDR3aa: CASSQVGTGRYNEQFF